The 3 T cell receptor beta chains presented below share a single source sample, sequenced in a study of cytomegalovirus exposure and HLA in healthy donors. Using immunoSEQ multiplex PCR, the repertoire was profiled, and TCRdb retains in-frame clones only, with some absent. The sample includes approximately 180,000 clones, approximately 85% of them seen just once. Sequencing was performed on PBMCs. The receptors shown here come from a woman aged 18 to 35 in good health and CMV-seronegative.

The V call is TRBV10-1, the J call TRBJ1-2, with no clear D. The CDR3 contains 15 residues. Germline CDR1 is WNHNN and CDR2 is SYGVQD (reference sequence). V lost 4 bases and J lost 0, with 12 bases in between. CDR3 region: CASSVPDTANYGYTF. The CDR3 bases are TGCGCCAGCAGTGTGCCAGACACAGCTAACTATGGCTACACCTTC.

CDR3 sequence reads: CAWSAGGAPDTQYF. In DNA form, the CDR3 reads TGTGCCTGGAGTGCCGGGGGGGCACCAGATACGCAGTATTTT. The chain couples TRBV30 to TRBJ2-3, with 8 bases lining up with TRBD2. The CDR3 sequence is 14 residues long. Germline-derived CDR1 and CDR2 are GTSNPN and SVGIG (reference sequence). V gave up 1 base and J gave up 4 bases; unmatched junction bases: 4. Full variable domain (outside the CDR3, taken from reference TRBV30 and TRBJ2-3): SQTIHQWPATLVQPVGSPLSLECTVEGTSNPNLYWYRQAAGRGLQLLFYSVGIGQISSEVPQNLSASRPQDRQFILSSKKLLLSDSGFYLCAWSAGGAPDTQYFGPGTRLTVL.

The genes are TRBV2 and TRBJ1-1, with D possibly being TRBD1 (5 bases). Germline-derived CDR1 and CDR2 are SNHLY and FYNNEI. This CDR3 is 15 amino acids long. V lost 3 bases to trimming and J lost 5 bases, with 16 bases between them. The CDR3 DNA sequence: TGTGCCAGCAGTGAGGGGCGTAGACTTCCAACTGAAGCTTTCTTT. Its protein is CASSEGRRLPTEAFF.